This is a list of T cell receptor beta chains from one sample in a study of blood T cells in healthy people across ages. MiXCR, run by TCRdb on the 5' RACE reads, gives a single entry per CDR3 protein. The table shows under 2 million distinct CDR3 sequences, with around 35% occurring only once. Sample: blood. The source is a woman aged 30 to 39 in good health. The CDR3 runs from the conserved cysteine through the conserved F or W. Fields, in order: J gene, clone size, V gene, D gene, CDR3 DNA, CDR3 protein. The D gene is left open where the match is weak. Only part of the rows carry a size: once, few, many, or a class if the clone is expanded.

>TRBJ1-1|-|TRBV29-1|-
TGCAGCGTTGAATATGCCGGGCCCGGTGCTTTCTTT
CSVEYAGPGAFF
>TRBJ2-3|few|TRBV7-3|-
TGTGCCAGCAGCCCACAGGGATGGTATGGCACAGATACGCAGTATTTT
CASSPQGWYGTDTQYF
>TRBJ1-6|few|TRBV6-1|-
TGTGCCAGCAGTGGGAGGGATAATTCACCCCTCCACTTT
CASSGRDNSPLHF
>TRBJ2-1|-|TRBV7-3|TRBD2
TGTGCCAGCAGCTTAACGTCCCAGCGGGAGGGGCCCCGATACAATGGGCAGTTCTTC
CASSLTSQREGPRYNGQFF
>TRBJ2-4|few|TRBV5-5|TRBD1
TGTGCCAGCAGCAGACGACAGGGGGGCACCAAAAACATTCAGTACTTC
CASSRRQGGTKNIQYF
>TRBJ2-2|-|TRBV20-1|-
TGCAGTGCTAGTCCGTGGACTTCCTACACCGGGGAGCTGTTTTTT
CSASPWTSYTGELFF
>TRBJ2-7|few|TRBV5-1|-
TGCGCCAGCAGACAGGGACCCTCCTACGAGCAGTACTTC
CASRQGPSYEQYF
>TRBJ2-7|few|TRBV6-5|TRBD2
TGTGCCAGCAGTCGGGGGGGGTCTGCAGGTGTCGAGCAGTACTTC
CASSRGGSAGVEQYF
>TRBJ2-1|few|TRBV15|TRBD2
TGTGCCACCAGCAGAACTCTCGGACTAGCGGGAGGCAATGAGCAGTTCTTC
CATSRTLGLAGGNEQFF
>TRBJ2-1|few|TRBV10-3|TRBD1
TGTGCCATCTCCAGCACGTTAGGGGACAGGGGGTCGGGTGAGCAGTTCTTC
CAISSTLGDRGSGEQFF
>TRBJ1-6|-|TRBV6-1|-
TGTGCCAGCAGTGAAAGTTCGGGCAGTTGGTCACCCCTCCACTTT
CASSESSGSWSPLHF
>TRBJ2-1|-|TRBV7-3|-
TGTGCCAGCAGCTTAAGAGGTAGAGATAAGCAGTTCTTC
CASSLRGRDKQFF
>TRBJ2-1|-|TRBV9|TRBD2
TGTGCCAGCAGCGCGGGACTAGAGGGGGTCAATGAGCAGTTCTTC
CASSAGLEGVNEQFF
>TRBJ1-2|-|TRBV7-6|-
TGTGCCAGCAGCTTAGCGGCCCCGGGTTCCGAGGGCCCCCTTAACTATGGCTACACCTTC
CASSLAAPGSEGPLNYGYTF
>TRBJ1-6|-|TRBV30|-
TGTGCCTGGAGTGTAGGGGTAACGATCCATAATTCACCCCTCCACTTT
CAWSVGVTIHNSPLHF
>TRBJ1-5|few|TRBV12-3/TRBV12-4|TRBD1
TGTGCCAGCAGTTTAACAGGGGATTATAGCAATCAGCCCCAGCATTTT
CASSLTGDYSNQPQHF
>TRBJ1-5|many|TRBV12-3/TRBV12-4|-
TGTGCCAGCAGTCCCGACACATATCAGCCCCAGCATTTT
CASSPDTYQPQHF
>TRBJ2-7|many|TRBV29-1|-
TGCAGCGGCCTAGAGGGATGGGAGAACGAGCAGTACTTC
CSGLEGWENEQYF
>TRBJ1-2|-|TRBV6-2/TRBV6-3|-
TGTGCCAGTAACCCCAACCCCTTCCTTTATGGCTACACCTTC
CASNPNPFLYGYTF
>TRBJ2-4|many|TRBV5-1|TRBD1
TGCGCCAGCAGCCAAGGACAGGGAGAAAACATTCAGTACTTC
CASSQGQGENIQYF
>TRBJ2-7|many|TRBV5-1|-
TGCGCCAGCAGCGGTGACTCGAGCTCCTACGAGCAGTACTTC
CASSGDSSSYEQYF
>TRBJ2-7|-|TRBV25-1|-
TGTACCAGCAGGGACGGGCCAGGTTCCTACGAGCAGTACTTC
CTSRDGPGSYEQYF
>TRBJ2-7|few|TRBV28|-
TGTGCCAGCAGACCCTCTGGAGGGACCTACGAGCAGTACTTC
CASRPSGGTYEQYF
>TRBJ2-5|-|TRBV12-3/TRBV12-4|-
TGTGCCAGCAGTTTCGGCGGTTCGACCCGGGAGACCCAGTACTTC
CASSFGGSTRETQYF
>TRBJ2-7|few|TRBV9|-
TGTGCCAGCAGCGATGGAAACAGGGACAACTACTACGAGCAGTACTTC
CASSDGNRDNYYEQYF
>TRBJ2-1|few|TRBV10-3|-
TGTGCCATCAGTGGGCGGGAATACAATGAGCAGTTCTTC
CAISGREYNEQFF
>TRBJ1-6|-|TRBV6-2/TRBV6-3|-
TGTGCCAGCAGAGTTGACCCGAGGGAACGCTGGAGCTCCTATAATTCACCCCTCCACTTT
CASRVDPRERWSSYNSPLHF
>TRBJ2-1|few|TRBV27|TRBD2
TGTGCCAGCAGTCCATGGACTAGCGGGCGAGGTGAGCAGTTCTTC
CASSPWTSGRGEQFF
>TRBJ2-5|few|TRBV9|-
TGTGCCAGCAGCGAGTTTGGGAGCCAAGAGACCCAGTACTTC
CASSEFGSQETQYF
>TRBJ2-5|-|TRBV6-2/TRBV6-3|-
TGTGCCAGCAGTTACGTTATAGGGTCCCCAGAGACCCAGTACTTC
CASSYVIGSPETQYF
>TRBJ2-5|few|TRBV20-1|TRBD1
TGCAGTGCGACCGGGACAGGGCCCCAAGAGACCCAGTACTTC
CSATGTGPQETQYF
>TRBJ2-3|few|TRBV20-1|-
TGCAGTGCTTCCCGCTCGACGGCCAGGGCGGGAGATACGCAGTATTTT
CSASRSTARAGDTQYF
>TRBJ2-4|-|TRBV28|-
TGTGCCAGTAGCGCCCACGGGGGAAGAAACATTCAGTACTTC
CASSAHGGRNIQYF
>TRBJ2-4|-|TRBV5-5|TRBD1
TGTGCCAGCAGCTCCCCGGGACAGGGTGTGTTAGCCAAAAACATTCAGTACTTC
CASSSPGQGVLAKNIQYF
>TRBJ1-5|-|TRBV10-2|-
TGCGCCAGCAGTGAGACAGGCGCCTACAATCAGCCCCAGCATTTT
CASSETGAYNQPQHF
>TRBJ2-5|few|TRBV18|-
TGTGCCAGCTCACCATTTGACCAACTCCGGAAGACCCAGTACTTC
CASSPFDQLRKTQYF
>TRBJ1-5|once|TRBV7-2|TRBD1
TGTGCCAGCAGCTCCGAGGGGACAGGGTTGGCGCCCCAGCATTTT
CASSSEGTGLAPQHF
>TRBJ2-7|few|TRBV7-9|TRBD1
TGTGCCAGCAGCTTAGTCGGACAGGAGAACTCCTACGAGCAGTACTTC
CASSLVGQENSYEQYF
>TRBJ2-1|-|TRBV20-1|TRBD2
TGCAGTGCCAGAGACCCCAGCGGGAGGATAGCGGGGAATGAGCAGTTCTTC
CSARDPSGRIAGNEQFF
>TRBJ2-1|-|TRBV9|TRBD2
TGTGCCAGCAGCCCAGCGGGGGGGCCCGATGAGCAGTTCTTC
CASSPAGGPDEQFF
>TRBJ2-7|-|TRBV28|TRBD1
TGTGCCAGCAGTTTAGCCTCGGGGACAGGGTGGGACGAGCAGTACTTC
CASSLASGTGWDEQYF
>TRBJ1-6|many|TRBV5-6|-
TGTGCCAGCAGCTTGTACGGTCAGAGCTCCTATAATTCACCCCTCCACTTT
CASSLYGQSSYNSPLHF